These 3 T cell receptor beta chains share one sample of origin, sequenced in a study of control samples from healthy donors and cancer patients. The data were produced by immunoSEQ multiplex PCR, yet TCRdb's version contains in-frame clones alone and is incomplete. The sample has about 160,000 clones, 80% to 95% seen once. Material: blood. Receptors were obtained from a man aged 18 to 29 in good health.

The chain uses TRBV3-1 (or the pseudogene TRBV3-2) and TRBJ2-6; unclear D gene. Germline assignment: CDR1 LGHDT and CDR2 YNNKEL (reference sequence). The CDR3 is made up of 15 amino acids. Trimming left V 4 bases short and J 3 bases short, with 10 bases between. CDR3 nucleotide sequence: TGTGCCAGCAGCCCACCACTGCATGGGGCCAACGTCCTGACTTTC. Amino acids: CASSPPLHGANVLTF.

The CDR3 loop is CASSQYGGRAGSYTGELFF. For the CDR3, the DNA is TGTGCCAGCAGCCAGTACGGCGGGAGGGCCGGTTCGTACACCGGGGAGCTGTTTTTT. This chain connects TRBV3-1 (or the pseudogene TRBV3-2) to TRBJ2-2, with TRBD2 identical over 9 bases. This CDR3 spans 19 amino acids. Germline V gives CDR1 LGHDT, CDR2 YNNKEL (reference sequence). After removal of 3 bases from V and 3 bases from J, the junction contained 14 bases not matched to a gene.

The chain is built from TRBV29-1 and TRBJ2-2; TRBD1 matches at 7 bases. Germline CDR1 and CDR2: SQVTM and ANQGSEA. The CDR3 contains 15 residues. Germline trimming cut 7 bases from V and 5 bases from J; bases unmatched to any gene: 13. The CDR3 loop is CSAQQAGTATGELFF. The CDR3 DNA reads TGCAGCGCCCAACAGGCCGGGACAGCAACCGGGGAGCTGTTTTTT.